This is a list of T cell receptor beta chains from one sample in a study of cytomegalovirus exposure and HLA in healthy donors. Data came from immunoSEQ multiplex PCR; TCRdb stores just in-frame clones and leaves some out. Found here are 50,000 to 55,000 clones, around three fifths of them singletons; the top ten hold approximately 12%. The source material was PBMCs. The source of these receptors is a human donor in good health. CDR3s include the opening cysteine and the closing phenylalanine or tryptophan. D genes are given only for firm matches.

TRBJ2-2 | TRBV29-1 | - | CSVFGGLNTGELFF
TRBJ2-7 | TRBV19 | - | CASSFGGQSSYEQYF
TRBJ2-1 | TRBV5-5 | - | CASSLEGNRDRFF
TRBJ2-7 | TRBV30 | - | CAWTQKGQVADEQYF
TRBJ2-5 | TRBV7-2 | - | CASSLDSSKETQYF
TRBJ2-7 | TRBV15 | TRBD2 | CATSRDLGLAGSYEQYF
TRBJ2-1 | TRBV19 | TRBD1 | CASSIGDRAVYEQFF
TRBJ1-1 | TRBV2 | - | CASSEMGRTPNPNTEAFF
TRBJ2-3 | TRBV7-3 | TRBD2 | CASSPKPLAGATDTQYF
TRBJ2-6 | TRBV27 | TRBD2 | CASSLRTSGGTGANVLTF
TRBJ1-2 | TRBV4-3 | TRBD1 | CASSPWTGYGYTF
TRBJ1-1 | TRBV18 | - | CASSPPARGDTEAFF
TRBJ2-4 | TRBV5-6 | - | CASSRRQARNIQYF
TRBJ1-2 | TRBV7-9 | TRBD1 | CASSRTGTASNYGYTF
TRBJ2-7 | TRBV5-6 | - | CASSRGEYEQYF
TRBJ2-7 | TRBV7-8 | - | CASSANTAIAYEQYF
TRBJ1-2 | TRBV30 | TRBD1 | CAWKKGGTGEFRSYTF
TRBJ1-1 | TRBV6-1 | TRBD1 | CASREDRGHSNTEAFF
TRBJ1-2 | TRBV7-8 | - | CASSLAYLQNNYGYTF
TRBJ1-1 | TRBV25-1 | - | CASRITANTEAFF
TRBJ2-7 | TRBV4-1 | TRBD1 | CASSQEDRTSYEQYF
TRBJ2-5 | TRBV7-2 | TRBD1 | CASSLGQGARETQYF
TRBJ1-2 | TRBV7-2 | TRBD1 | CASSPPLGQGRGGYTF
TRBJ2-5 | TRBV18 | TRBD1 | CASSPPHRGLGETQYF
TRBJ2-7 | TRBV19 | - | CASRGAPYEQYF
TRBJ2-3 | TRBV7-3 | - | CASSSSSGTDTQYF
TRBJ2-1 | TRBV18 | - | CASSPRPSGGHGSNEQFF
TRBJ2-7 | TRBV6-5 | - | CASSYSFSSYEQYF
TRBJ1-1 | TRBV5-1 | - | CASSLSTGLHRAGEEAFF